This T cell receptor (beta chain) was sequenced during a study of cytomegalovirus exposure and HLA in healthy donors. This PCR relied on a set of 60 Vbeta primers and 13 Jbeta primers. Profiling relied on immunoSEQ multiplex PCR, and the TCRdb table lists in-frame clones only, not all of them. Among roughly 89,000 clones listed, 81% were seen once. Sequencing was carried out using PBMCs. The receptor was derived from a young woman in good health and CMV-seronegative.

Here the CDR3 DNA reads TGTGCCAGCAGCCCTTCGGTACTAGCGGAGGGGGGAGATACGCAGTATTTT. It codes for CASSPSVLAEGGDTQYF. This chain connects TRBV4-2 to TRBJ2-3, with 8 positions matching TRBD2. Germline V gene lookup returns CDR1 LGHNA and CDR2 YNFKEQ. The V and J ends lost 4 bases and 5 bases, in that order; junction bases with no gene match: 14. The CDR3 is 17 residues long.